A single sample gave rise to the 5 T cell receptor beta chains below, sequenced in a study of T cells in Graves' hyperthyroidism and ophthalmopathy. What was amplified from RNA transcripts were TCR beta CDR3 regions. The HTBI set primed first-round TCR CDR3 RT-PCR. TCRdb recomputed calls from the multiplex PCR reads with MiXCR, one row per CDR3 protein. The sample includes under 350,000 distinct CDR3 sequences, 21% seen only once; the top ten take 50%. Specimen: blood. The receptors derive from a woman between 50 and 59 years old with Graves' hyperthyroidism.

This clonotype was picked up a small number of times. V and J are TRBV18 and TRBJ1-2; a weak D match, TRBD1 (5 bases). The CDR3 is made up of 15 amino acids. CDR1 is KGHSH, CDR2 LQKENI, per germline. Trimming shortened V by 3 bases and J by 5 bases, and 16 bases separated the two germline ends. CDR3 amino acids: CASSPGQGQSYGYTF. In DNA form, the CDR3 reads TGTGCCAGCTCACCTGGCCAGGGCCAGTCGTATGGCTACACCTTC. Full variable domain (outside the CDR3, taken from reference TRBV18 and TRBJ1-2): NAGVMQNPRHLVRRRGQEARLRCSPMKGHSHVYWYRQLPEEGLKFMVYLQKENIIDESGMPKERFSAEFPKEGPSILRIQQVVRGDSAAYFCASSPGQGQSYGYTFGSGTRLTVV.

The chain employs TRBV4-1 and TRBJ2-1; 8 nucleotides line up with TRBD2. The CDR3 is made up of 16 amino acids. Germline CDR1 and CDR2: MGHRA and YSYEKL. Trimming removed 5 bases from V and 2 bases from J; junction bases left unmatched: 8. The chain's CDR3 is CASSVQIAGPYNEQFF. Written as DNA, the CDR3 is TGCGCCAGCAGCGTTCAAATAGCGGGACCCTACAATGAGCAGTTCTTC.

This clonotype was picked up one time. This chain uses TRBV6-2 or TRBV6-3 with TRBJ2-7, with no clear D. Germline V gene data show CDR1 as MNHEY and CDR2 as SVGEGT. V gave up 5 bases and J gave up 2 bases, with 10 bases separating them. The CDR3 runs to 13 residues. The CDR3 region has the DNA TGTGCCAGCAGTGGCACGGATACCTACGAGCAGTACTTC. Translated, it gives CASSGTDTYEQYF.

The V and J genes are TRBV27 and TRBJ1-2, with TRBD1 matching 9 bases. V trimming: 8 bases; J trimming: 4 bases; junction bases outside the gene matches: 5. There are 13 residues in the CDR3. The germline gives CDR1 MNHEY, CDR2 SMNVEV (reference sequence). The CDR3 bases are TGTGCCAGCGGGACAGGGCAAGGCTATGGCTACACCTTC. Protein product: CASGTGQGYGYTF.

This clonotype was detected only a few times. The V gene is TRBV10-1, the J gene TRBJ2-3; 8 nucleotides align to TRBD1. The CDR3 is 16 residues long. Germline V gene lookup returns CDR1 WNHNN and CDR2 SYGVQD (reference sequence). Germline trimming cut 2 bases from V and 3 bases from J; bases unmatched to any gene: 7. The CDR3 sequence is CASSERGGTGTDTQYF. In DNA form, the CDR3 reads TGCGCCAGCAGTGAGAGAGGGGGGACAGGAACAGATACGCAGTATTTT.